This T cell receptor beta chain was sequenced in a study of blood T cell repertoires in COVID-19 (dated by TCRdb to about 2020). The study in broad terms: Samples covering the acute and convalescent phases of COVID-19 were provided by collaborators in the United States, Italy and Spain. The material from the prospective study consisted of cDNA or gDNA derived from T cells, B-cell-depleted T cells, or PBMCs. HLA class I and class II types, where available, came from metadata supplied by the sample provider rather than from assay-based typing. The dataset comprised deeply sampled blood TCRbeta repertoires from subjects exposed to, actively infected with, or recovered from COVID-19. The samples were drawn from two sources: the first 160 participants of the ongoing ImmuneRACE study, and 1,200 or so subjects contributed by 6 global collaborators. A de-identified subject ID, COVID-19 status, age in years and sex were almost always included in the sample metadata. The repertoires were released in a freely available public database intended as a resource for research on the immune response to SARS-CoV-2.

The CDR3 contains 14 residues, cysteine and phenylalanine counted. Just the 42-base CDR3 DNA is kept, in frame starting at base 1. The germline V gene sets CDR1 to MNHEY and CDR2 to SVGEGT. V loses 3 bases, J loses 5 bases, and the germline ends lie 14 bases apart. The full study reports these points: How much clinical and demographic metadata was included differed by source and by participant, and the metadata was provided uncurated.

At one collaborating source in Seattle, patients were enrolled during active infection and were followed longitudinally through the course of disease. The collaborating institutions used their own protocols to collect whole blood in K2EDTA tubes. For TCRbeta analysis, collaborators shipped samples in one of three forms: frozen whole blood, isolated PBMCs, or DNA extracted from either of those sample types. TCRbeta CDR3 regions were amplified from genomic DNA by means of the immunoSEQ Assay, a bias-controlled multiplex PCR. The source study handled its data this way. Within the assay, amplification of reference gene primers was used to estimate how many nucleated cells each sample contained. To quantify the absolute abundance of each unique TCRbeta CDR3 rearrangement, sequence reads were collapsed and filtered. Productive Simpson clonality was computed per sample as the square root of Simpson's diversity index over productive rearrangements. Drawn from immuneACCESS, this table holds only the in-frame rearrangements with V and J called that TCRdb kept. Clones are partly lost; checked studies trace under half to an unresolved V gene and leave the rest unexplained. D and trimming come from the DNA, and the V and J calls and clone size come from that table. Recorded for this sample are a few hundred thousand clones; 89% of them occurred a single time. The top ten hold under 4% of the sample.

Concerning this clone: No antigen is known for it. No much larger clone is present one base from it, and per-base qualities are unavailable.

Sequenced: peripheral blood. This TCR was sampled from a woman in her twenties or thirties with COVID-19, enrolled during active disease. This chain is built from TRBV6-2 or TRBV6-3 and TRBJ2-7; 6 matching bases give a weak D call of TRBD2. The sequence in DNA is TGTGCCAGCAGTTATCCGGGACTGTCTGACGAGCAGTACTTC. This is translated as CASSYPGLSDEQYF.